The 25 T cell receptor beta chains below were found in one sample sequenced in a study of identical twins. Each CDR3 protein gets one entry after TCRdb re-called the 5' RACE reads with MiXCR. The table lists 600,000 to 700,000 distinct CDR3 sequences, 21% of them singletons, with 4.3% in the top ten. The data also belong to a second study, concerning T cells expressing NK-cell markers.

Sample: PBMCs. Receptors were obtained from a woman under 30 in good health.

The chain employs TRBV9 and TRBJ2-1; D could derive from TRBD1 or TRBD2 (7 bases each). Germline lookup yields CDR1 SGDLS and CDR2 YYNGEE. The CDR3 extends over 16 amino acids. V was trimmed by 4 bases and J by 8 bases, leaving 22 bases between them. The CDR3 DNA reads as TGTGCCAGCAGCACTCAGGGGGAGGGCCGTCTCTATGAGCAGTTCTTC. This encodes CASSTQGEGRLYEQFF.

This clonotype was seen only a few times. The V gene is TRBV7-9, the J gene TRBJ2-1, with 9 bases that match TRBD2. V trimming: 2 bases; J trimming: 3 bases; junction bases outside the gene matches: 2. CDR1 and CDR2 from the germline V gene are SEHNR and FQNEAQ (reference sequence). The CDR3 extends over 15 amino acids. The CDR3 coding sequence is TGTGCCAGCAGCTTACGGCGGGAGGGCTACAATGAGCAGTTCTTC. It translates to CASSLRREGYNEQFF.

This clonotype appeared many times. Here the CDR3 reads CASSRRAAGSEQFF. CDR3 coding DNA: TGTGCCAGCAGCCGTCGTGCCGCAGGCAGTGAGCAGTTCTTC. The rearrangement joins TRBV7-2 to TRBJ2-1; D not resolved. Trimming took off 5 bases at V and 9 bases at J, with 17 bases between the two ends. CDR1 and CDR2 (germline): SGHTA, FQGNSA. The CDR3 totals 14 residues. Full variable domain (rest looked up from reference TRBV7-2 and TRBJ2-1): GAGVSQSPSNKVTEKGKDVELRCDPISGHTALYWYRQSLGQGLEFLIYFQGNSAPDKSGLPSDRFSAERTGGSVSTLTIQRTQQEDSAVYLCASSRRAAGSEQFFGPGTRLTVL.

This clonotype was counted many times. The CDR3 sequence: CASSLEGSGNTIYF. CDR3 bases: TGCGCCAGCAGCTTGGAGGGCTCTGGAAACACCATATATTTT. V gene TRBV5-1 combines with J gene TRBJ1-3, with unresolved D. The CDR3 totals 14 residues. Between the trimmed V and J ends, which lost 0 bases and 0 bases, there was a span of 4 bases. The V gene's germline CDR1 is SGHRS and CDR2 YFSETQ. Looking up the rest from reference TRBV5-1 and TRBJ1-3 gives the full variable domain: KAGVTQTPRYLIKTRGQQVTLSCSPISGHRSVSWYQQTPGQGLQFLFEYFSETQRNKGNFPGRFSGRQFSNSRSEMNVSTLELGDSALYLCASSLEGSGNTIYFGEGSWLTVV.

The V call is TRBV29-1, the J call TRBJ1-2; the D is unclear. Trimming removed 3 bases from V and 4 bases from J, with 6 bases in between. CDR3 length: 11 residues. Germline V lookup: CDR1 SQVTM, CDR2 ANQGSEA. The CDR3 DNA sequence: TGCAGCGTTGAGCATACCTATGGCTACACCTTC. Its translation: CSVEHTYGYTF.

This clonotype was seen ten or more times. The J gene is TRBJ2-4, the V gene TRBV15; tentatively, D is TRBD1 (5 bases). Looked up from germline, CDR1 is LNHNV and CDR2 is YYDKDF (reference sequence). V was trimmed by 7 bases and J by 0 bases, leaving 7 bases between them. The CDR3 sequence is 13 residues long. The CDR3 DNA is TGTGCCACCAAGGACAAAGCCAAAAACATTCAGTACTTC. Encoded protein: CATKDKAKNIQYF.

The chain links TRBV29-1 to TRBJ2-4; 7 bases are shared with TRBD2. The CDR3 spans 17 residues. In germline, CDR1 is SQVTM, CDR2 ANQGSEA. The V gene end was trimmed by 3 bases and the J gene end by 1 base; junction bases not matched to a gene: 12. The CDR3 reads CSVDGGRAARAKNIQYF. The CDR3, as DNA: TGCAGCGTTGACGGGGGGAGGGCCGCTCGGGCCAAAAACATTCAGTACTTC.

V gene TRBV11-1 combines with J gene TRBJ2-2; TRBD1 might be the D (6 bases). The CDR3 covers 19 residues. V dropped 5 bases and J dropped 0 bases, with 22 bases sitting between them. Germline loops: CDR1 SGHAT, CDR2 FQDESV (reference sequence). In nucleotides, the CDR3 is TGTGCCAGCAGCGGCCTCCTCCGGGACACTACCGCGAACACCGGGGAGCTGTTTTTT. Translation gives CASSGLLRDTTANTGELFF. Looking up the rest from reference TRBV11-1 and TRBJ2-2 gives the full variable domain: EAEVAQSPRYKITEKSQAVAFWCDPISGHATLYWYRQILGQGPELLVQFQDESVVDDSQLPKDRFSAERLKGVDSTLKIQPAELGDSAMYLCASSGLLRDTTANTGELFFGEGSRLTVL.

The chain joins TRBV12-3 or TRBV12-4 to TRBJ1-1; tentative D call: TRBD1 (5 bases). Deletions cut 8 bases from V and 0 bases from J, with 16 bases between. This CDR3 contains 15 residues. The CDR3 DNA follows: TGTGCCAGCGGAAGACAGCGAGCTGTGAACACTGAAGCTTTCTTT. It specifies CASGRQRAVNTEAFF.

This clonotype has just a few counts. The V and J genes are TRBV4-3 and TRBJ2-1; D gene unclear. There are 16 residues in the CDR3. CDR1 is LGHNA, CDR2 YSLEER, per germline. The V end was cut by 0 bases, the J end by 2 bases, with 11 bases between. The DNA for the CDR3 is TGCGCCAGCAGCCAAGATTACGGGTCCCCCTACAATGAGCAGTTCTTC. The encoded protein is CASSQDYGSPYNEQFF.

The chain employs TRBV3-1 and TRBJ2-7, with D perhaps being TRBD1 or TRBD2 (6 bases each). The CDR3 has 17 residues. The germline V gene encodes CDR1 LGHDT and CDR2 YNNKEL (reference sequence). The V and J ends lost 2 bases and 4 bases respectively, with 21 bases between them. The CDR3 region has the DNA TGTGCCAGCAGCCAAACCCCAGGGGACTCCTCGGGTTACGAGCAGTACTTC. Translating gives CASSQTPGDSSGYEQYF.

The genes are TRBV20-1 and TRBJ2-3; 10 bases line up with TRBD2. CDR3 length: 17 amino acids. Looked up from germline, CDR1 is DFQATT and CDR2 is SNEGSKA (reference sequence). Trimming cost V 0 bases and J 0 bases; bases outside gene matches: 6. CDR3 residues: CSAREKLAGDSTDTQYF. The CDR3 DNA is TGCAGTGCTAGAGAAAAGCTAGCGGGAGATAGCACAGATACGCAGTATTTT.

This clonotype has only a few counts. The CDR3 coding sequence is TGCGCCAGCAGCTTATGGACAGGGGGCAACAATGAGCAGTTCTTC. Its protein product is CASSLWTGGNNEQFF. The chain joins TRBV5-1 to TRBJ2-1, with 11 positions matching TRBD1. J was trimmed by 5 bases and V by 2 bases; bases with no gene match: 3. CDR1 is SGHRS, CDR2 YFSETQ, per germline. This CDR3 region has 15 residues.

J is TRBJ2-5 and V is TRBV6-5; D might be TRBD2 (6 bases). The CDR3 extends over 13 amino acids. With 3 bases removed from V and 7 bases from J, the gap between germline ends came to 12 bases. The germline V gene has CDR1 MNHEY and CDR2 SVGAGI. CDR3 DNA: TGTGCCAGCAGTTATGGAGGGCTGGGGACCCAGTACTTC. This sequence encodes CASSYGGLGTQYF.

This clonotype occurred many times. This chain connects TRBV20-1 to TRBJ2-1; 9 bases match TRBD2. Germline CDR1 is DFQATT and CDR2 is SNEGSKA (reference sequence). Trimming took 6 bases from V and 5 from J; bases not matched to a gene: 11. This CDR3 is 15 amino acids long. CDR3 protein: CSATILAGADNEQFF. The CDR3, as DNA: TGCAGTGCGACCATACTAGCGGGCGCCGACAATGAGCAGTTCTTC.

This clonotype was picked up a small number of times. The chain is built from TRBV12-3 or TRBV12-4 and TRBJ2-3; D gene unclear. V lost 8 bases and J lost 6, with 24 bases in between. This CDR3 has 16 residues. CDR3 nucleotide sequence: TGTGCCAGCCTAAACGGCCCGGACCGCGAGTTGGATACGCAGTATTTT. This gives the protein CASLNGPDRELDTQYF.

A few counts support this clonotype. V is TRBV9 and J is TRBJ2-7; TRBD2 matches at 7 bases. Germline lookup yields CDR1 SGDLS and CDR2 YYNGEE. The ends lost 3 bases at V and 6 bases at J; junction bases unmatched: 9. The length of the CDR3 is 14 residues. CDR3 nucleotides: TGTGCCAGCAGCGGGGGTAGCGGGCTGCGCGAGCAGTACTTC. Amino acid sequence: CASSGGSGLREQYF.

This clonotype was picked up many times. The rearrangement links TRBV12-3 or TRBV12-4 to TRBJ2-5, with D possibly matching TRBD1 (6 bases). This CDR3 is built from 15 residues. V lost 6 bases and J lost 4, with 18 bases in between. CDR3 nucleotides: TGTGCCAGCAGAAGGGCAGGGGACGGGTCAGAGACCCAGTACTTC. It specifies CASRRAGDGSETQYF.

This clonotype was picked up one time. One end of the junction varies from germline; a read error may be responsible. The chain joins TRBV7-7 to TRBJ2-5, with a tentative D call TRBD2 (5 bases). The CDR3 has 14 residues. From germline, CDR1 is SSHAT and CDR2 FNYEAQ (reference sequence). The CDR3 loop is CASSLGWTSETQYF. CDR3 coding DNA: TGTGCTAGCAGCTTAGGTTGGACTTCAGAGACCCAGTACTTC.

V and J are TRBV5-1 and TRBJ1-1; D unclear. Trimming took 4 bases from V and 8 from J, leaving 15 bases between them. CDR3 length equals 13 residues. CDR1 is SGHRS, CDR2 YFSETQ, per germline. CDR3 in amino acids: CASSPAPGREAFF. DNA of the CDR3: TGCGCCAGCAGCCCTGCCCCGGGTCGGGAAGCTTTCTTT.

J is TRBJ1-2 and V is TRBV2; no reliable D call. Per germline, CDR1 SNHLY and CDR2 FYNNEI. CDR3 length equals 14 residues. Trimming took off 7 bases at V and 6 bases at J, with 18 bases between the two ends. The CDR3 reads CASNAEPDGDGYTF. The CDR3, as DNA: TGTGCCAGCAACGCGGAACCCGATGGGGATGGCTACACCTTC.

This clonotype was picked up a small number of times. The chain is built from TRBV6-5 and TRBJ2-1, with 8 bases fitting TRBD2. After removal of 5 bases from V and 4 bases from J, the junction contained 10 bases not matched to a gene. CDR3 length: 16 amino acids. Germline V gene data show CDR1 as MNHEY and CDR2 as SVGAGI. The CDR3 region is CASSNPSGSLYNEQFF. DNA of the CDR3: TGTGCCAGCAGTAACCCGAGCGGGAGCCTTTACAATGAGCAGTTCTTC.

This clonotype was observed a few times. The chain recombines TRBV5-1 with TRBJ2-1; 14 nucleotides line up with TRBD2. Germline V gene lookup returns CDR1 SGHRS and CDR2 YFSETQ. The trim removed 4 bases at V and 13 bases at J, leaving 10 bases unmatched. The CDR3 totals 15 residues. CDR3 sequence (DNA): TGCGCCAGCAGCACATCGGGACTAGCGGGGGAGACACAGTTCTTC. Residues: CASSTSGLAGETQFF.

In its sample, this clonotype was seen a few times. This chain's CDR3 is CASTMGNTDTQYF. In DNA form, the CDR3 reads TGTGCCAGCACCATGGGGAACACAGATACGCAGTATTTT. The chain uses TRBV12-3 or TRBV12-4 and TRBJ2-3; D unresolved. The length of the CDR3 is 13 residues. The V gene lost 7 bases and the J gene lost 2 bases, with 10 bases spanning the gap.

This clonotype was observed at least ten times. The chain combines TRBV9 with TRBJ2-1; D is undetermined. V lost 2 bases and J lost 4, with 4 bases in between. CDR1 is SGDLS and CDR2 is YYNGEE in the germline V gene. This CDR3 comprises 12 residues. CDR3: CASSVGYNEQFF. The CDR3 region has the DNA TGTGCCAGCAGCGTGGGTTACAATGAGCAGTTCTTC.